One and the same sample provided the 14 T cell receptor beta chains below, sequenced in a study of T cells in Graves' hyperthyroidism and ophthalmopathy. Amplification yielded TCR beta CDR3 regions, with RNA transcripts as the source. The study used the HTBI primer set for a first-round RT-PCR of the TCR CDR3. MiXCR, run by TCRdb on the multiplex PCR reads, gives a single entry per CDR3 protein. The data show around 600,000 distinct CDR3 sequences, around 14% seen once. The specimen was blood. These receptors were taken from a woman aged 25 to 39 with Graves' hyperthyroidism.

This clonotype was counted many times. J is TRBJ2-3 and V is TRBV29-1; 7 bases agree with TRBD1. Germline lookup yields CDR1 SQVTM and CDR2 ANQGSEA. V shed 1 base, J shed 0 bases, and the junction held 4 bases outside the gene matches. The CDR3 covers 15 residues. The CDR3 nucleotides read TGCAGCGTTGAAGGTGGGGGACAGAGCACAGATACGCAGTATTTT. It yields the protein CSVEGGGQSTDTQYF.

The chain is built from TRBV27 and TRBJ2-7; 10 nucleotides agree with TRBD2. Germline CDR1 MNHEY, CDR2 SMNVEV (reference sequence). V lost 0 bases to trimming and J lost 7 bases; unmatched junction nucleotides: 9. The CDR3 has 16 residues. The CDR3: CASSLSRSGRDAEQYF. The DNA of the CDR3 is TGTGCCAGCAGTTTATCGAGGAGCGGGAGGGACGCTGAGCAGTACTTC.

This clonotype was seen repeatedly, ten times or more. This chain links TRBV30 with TRBJ2-7; no clear D. This CDR3 spans 11 amino acids. Looked up from germline, CDR1 is GTSNPN and CDR2 is SVGIG (reference sequence). With 4 bases removed from V and 0 bases from J, the gap between germline ends came to 4 bases. The CDR3 bases are TGTGCCTGGACAGACTCCTACGAGCAGTACTTC. It yields the protein CAWTDSYEQYF.

This clonotype was counted a few times. CDR3 sequence reads: CASSIVAGGYEQYF. Written as DNA, the CDR3 is TGTGCCAGTAGTATAGTTGCGGGAGGGTACGAGCAGTACTTC. This chain connects TRBV19 to TRBJ2-7; 9 nucleotides line up with TRBD2. From germline, CDR1 is LNHDA and CDR2 SQIVND (reference sequence). V was clipped by 1 base and J by 4 bases; unmatched bases: 2. The CDR3 sequence is 14 residues long.

This chain connects TRBV19 to TRBJ1-5; D is undetermined. This CDR3 region has 14 residues. The germline gives CDR1 LNHDA, CDR2 SQIVND (reference sequence). The germline V and J ends were trimmed by 4 bases and 1 base, with 8 bases remaining between them. CDR3 protein: CASSTYTSNQPQHF. The CDR3 bases are TGTGCCAGTAGTACATACACGAGCAATCAGCCCCAGCATTTT.

This chain connects TRBV6-1 to TRBJ1-2, with D uncertain. Germline loops: CDR1 MNHNS, CDR2 SASEGT. CDR3 length equals 12 residues. Deletions cut 6 bases from V and 6 bases from J, with 11 bases between. The CDR3 nucleotides are TGTGCCAGCAGAGGGTGGGCCGATGGCTACACCTTC. It codes for CASRGWADGYTF.

This clonotype was observed at least ten times. The rearrangement uses TRBV6-9 and TRBJ2-3; 11 nucleotides agree with TRBD2. The CDR3 loop spans 19 amino acids. After removal of 0 bases from V and 2 bases from J, the junction contained 10 bases not matched to a gene. Germline lookup yields CDR1 MNHGY and CDR2 SVAAGI. As DNA, the CDR3 is TGTGCCAGCAGTTATTCTAGCGGGAGGGCCCTGTGGGCCACAGATACGCAGTATTTT. Protein: CASSYSSGRALWATDTQYF.

This clonotype appeared a few times. This sequence joins TRBV10-3 and TRBJ2-1; D gene unclear. Germline V lookup: CDR1 ENHRY, CDR2 SYGVKD. This CDR3 has 14 residues. V lost 8 bases, J lost 8 bases, and 19 bases lay in between. The CDR3 DNA reads as TGTGCCATCCTAGACGGGCGTTCGGGCGATGAGCAGTTCTTC. It encodes CAILDGRSGDEQFF.

This clonotype was seen a few times. The V call is TRBV4-2, the J call TRBJ2-5, with TRBD1 matching over 10 bases. Germline V CDR1 and CDR2: LGHNA, YNFKEQ. J gave up 3 bases and V 1 base, and 5 bases lay outside the gene matches. The CDR3 length is 16 residues. CDR3 in DNA: TGTGCCAGCAGCCAAGGCATGACAGGGGGCGAAGAGACCCAGTACTTC. Protein sequence: CASSQGMTGGEETQYF.

This clonotype occurred a few times. The V call is TRBV11-2, the J call TRBJ2-2; 8 positions match TRBD2. Germline CDR1 SGHAT, CDR2 FQNNGV. V dropped 0 bases and J dropped 0; count of bases not matched to a gene: 3. CDR3 size: 17 residues. CDR3 DNA sequence: TGTGCCAGCAGCTTAGAGGCAGCGGGAGCGAACACCGGGGAGCTGTTTTTT. The encoded protein is CASSLEAAGANTGELFF.

This clonotype was seen many times. CDR3 DNA sequence: TGCGCCAGCAGCCAGGCGGGGGGGGTCTCCTACGAGCAGTACTTC. It specifies CASSQAGGVSYEQYF. This rearrangement joins TRBV5-1 to TRBJ2-7; 9 bases are a match to TRBD2. The ends lost 4 bases at V and 0 bases at J; junction bases unmatched: 5. The CDR3 totals 15 residues. Germline V gene data show CDR1 as SGHRS and CDR2 as YFSETQ.

In this sample, this clonotype turned up many times. The chain carries TRBV28 and TRBJ2-7, with D maybe TRBD2 (5 bases). The CDR3 contains 15 residues. CDR1 is MDHEN, CDR2 SYDVKM, per germline. Trimming stripped 5 bases from V and 3 bases from J, with 17 bases between. The CDR3 reads CASSRRGLFFYEQYF. The CDR3 DNA sequence: TGTGCCAGCAGTCGCCGAGGGCTATTTTTCTACGAGCAGTACTTC.

This clonotype has just a few counts. The chain joins TRBV6-1 to TRBJ2-5; D possibly corresponds to TRBD2 (6 bases). Germline V gives CDR1 MNHNS, CDR2 SASEGT. The V end was cut by 6 bases, the J end by 1 base, with 18 bases between. This CDR3 has 16 residues. The CDR3 is CASSPLEGGRQETQYF. The CDR3 nucleotides read TGTGCCAGCAGCCCTTTAGAAGGAGGGCGCCAAGAGACCCAGTACTTC.

This clonotype occurred many times. V usage is TRBV6-5 and J usage is TRBJ2-2, with D maybe TRBD2 (6 bases). The germline CDR1 and CDR2 sequences are MNHEY and SVGAGI. Trimming took 10 bases from V and 4 from J, leaving 22 bases between them. CDR3 length equals 16 residues. CDR3 in amino acids: CATSPPSASITGELFF. CDR3 bases: TGTGCCACCAGCCCACCTAGCGCGAGTATCACCGGGGAGCTGTTTTTT.